This T cell receptor (beta chain) comes out of a study of shared clonotypes between healthy human individuals. Overall study findings and caveats: A handful of donors had 4% to 5% of their naive CD4 clonotypes in common. Compared with clonotypes that all four donors shared, non-shared clonotypes had lower generation probabilities.

Assay runs were performed at deep level. The DNA input per sorted-subset replicate PCR was 150 to 200 ng, corresponding to 25,000 to 35,000 T cell genomes. Profiled with immunoSEQ multiplex PCR; TCRdb holds only in-frame clones, not every one. The data show hundreds of thousands of clones, around 72% seen once. A few counts support this clone. The antigen is not known. This CDR3 region has 17 residues. Germline V CDR1 and CDR2: SGHAT, FQNNGV. V shed 5 bases and J 2 bases; nucleotides not matched to a gene: 15. The chain uses TRBV11-2 and TRBJ2-7; 7 nucleotides match TRBD1. The receptor's source is a woman aged 25 to 39 in good health. Sequenced input: memory CD4+ T cells sorted from blood. Specified subset: CD45RA-negative fraction. The CDR3 DNA sequence: TGTGCCAGCAGCCCAATAACGGGACAGAGACCTCCCTACGAGCAGTACTTC. Translation: CASSPITGQRPPYEQYF.